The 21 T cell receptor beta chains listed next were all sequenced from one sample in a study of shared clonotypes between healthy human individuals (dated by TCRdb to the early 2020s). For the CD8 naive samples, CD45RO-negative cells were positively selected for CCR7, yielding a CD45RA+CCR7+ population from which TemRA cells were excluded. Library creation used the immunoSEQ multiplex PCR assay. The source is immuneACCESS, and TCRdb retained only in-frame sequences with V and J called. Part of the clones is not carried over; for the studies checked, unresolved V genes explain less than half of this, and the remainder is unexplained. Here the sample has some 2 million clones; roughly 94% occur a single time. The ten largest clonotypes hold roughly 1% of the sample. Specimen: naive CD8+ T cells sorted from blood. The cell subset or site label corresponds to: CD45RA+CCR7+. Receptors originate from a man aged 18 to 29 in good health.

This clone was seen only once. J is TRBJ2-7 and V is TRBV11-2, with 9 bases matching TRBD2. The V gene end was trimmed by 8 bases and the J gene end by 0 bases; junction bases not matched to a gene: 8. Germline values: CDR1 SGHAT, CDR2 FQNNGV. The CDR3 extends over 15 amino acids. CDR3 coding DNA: TGTGCCAGCGGTTTAGCGGGGGACAGCTCCTACGAGCAGTACTTC. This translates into CASGLAGDSSYEQYF.

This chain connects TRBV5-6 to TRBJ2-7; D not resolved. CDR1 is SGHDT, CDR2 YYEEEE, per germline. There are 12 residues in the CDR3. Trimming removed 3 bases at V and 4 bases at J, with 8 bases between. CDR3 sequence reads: CASSSQVYEQYF. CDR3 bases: TGTGCCAGCAGCTCCCAAGTGTACGAGCAGTACTTC.

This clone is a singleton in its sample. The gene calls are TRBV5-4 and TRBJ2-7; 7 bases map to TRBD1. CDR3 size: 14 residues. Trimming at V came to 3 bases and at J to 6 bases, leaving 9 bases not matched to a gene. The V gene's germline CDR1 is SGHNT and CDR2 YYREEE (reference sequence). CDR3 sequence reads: CASSSAGTEGEQYF. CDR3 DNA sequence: TGTGCCAGCAGCTCCGCCGGGACAGAGGGCGAGCAGTACTTC.

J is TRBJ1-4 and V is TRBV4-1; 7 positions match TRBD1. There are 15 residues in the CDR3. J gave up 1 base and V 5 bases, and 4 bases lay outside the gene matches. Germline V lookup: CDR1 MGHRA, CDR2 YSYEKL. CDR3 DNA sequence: TGCGCCAGCAGCTCGAACAGGGGAACTAATGAAAAACTGTTTTTT. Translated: CASSSNRGTNEKLFF.

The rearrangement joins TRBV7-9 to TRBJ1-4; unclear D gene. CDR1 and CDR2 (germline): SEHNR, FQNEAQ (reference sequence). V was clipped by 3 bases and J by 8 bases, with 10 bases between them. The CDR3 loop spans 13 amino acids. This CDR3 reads CASSFLEEEKLFF. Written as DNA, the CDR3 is TGTGCCAGCAGCTTCCTTGAAGAGGAAAAACTGTTTTTT.

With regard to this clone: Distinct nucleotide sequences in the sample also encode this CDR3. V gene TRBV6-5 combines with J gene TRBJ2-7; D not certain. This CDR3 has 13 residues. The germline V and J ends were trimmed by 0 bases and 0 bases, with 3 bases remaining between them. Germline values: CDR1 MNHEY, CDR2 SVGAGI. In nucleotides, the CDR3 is TGTGCCAGCAGTTACTCGAGCTCCTACGAGCAGTACTTC. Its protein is CASSYSSSYEQYF.

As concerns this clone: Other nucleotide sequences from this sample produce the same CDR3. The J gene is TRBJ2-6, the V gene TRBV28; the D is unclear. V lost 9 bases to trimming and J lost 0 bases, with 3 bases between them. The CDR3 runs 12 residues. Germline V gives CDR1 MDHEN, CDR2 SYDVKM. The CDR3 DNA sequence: TGTGCCAGTGTCTCTGGGGCCAACGTCCTGACTTTC. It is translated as CASVSGANVLTF. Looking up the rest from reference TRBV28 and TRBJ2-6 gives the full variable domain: DVKVTQSSRYLVKRTGEKVFLECVQDMDHENMFWYRQDPGLGLRLIYFSYDVKMKEKGDIPEGYSVSREKKERFSLILESASTNQTSMYLCASVSGANVLTFGAGSRLTVL.

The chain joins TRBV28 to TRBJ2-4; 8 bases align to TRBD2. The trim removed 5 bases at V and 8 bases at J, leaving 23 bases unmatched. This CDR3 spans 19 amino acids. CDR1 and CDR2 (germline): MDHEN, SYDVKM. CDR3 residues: CASSPYPTTDPGGVDIQYF. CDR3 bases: TGTGCCAGCAGTCCCTATCCTACCACAGACCCGGGGGGGGTTGACATTCAGTACTTC.

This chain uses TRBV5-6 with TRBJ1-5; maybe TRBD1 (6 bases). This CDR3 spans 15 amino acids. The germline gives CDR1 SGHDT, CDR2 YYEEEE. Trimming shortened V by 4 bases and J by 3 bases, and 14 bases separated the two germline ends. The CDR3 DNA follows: TGTGCCAGCAGCCCGGAACAGGGTTACAATCAGCCCCAGCATTTT. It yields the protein CASSPEQGYNQPQHF. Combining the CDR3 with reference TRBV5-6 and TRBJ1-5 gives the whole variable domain DAGVTQSPTHLIKTRGQQVTLRCSPKSGHDTVSWYQQALGQGPQFIFQYYEEEERQRGNFPDRFSGHQFPNYSSELNVNALLLGDSALYLCASSPEQGYNQPQHFGDGTRLSIL.

The CDR3 nucleotides read TGTGCCAGTAGTATAACCTCGCGGGGGGAGCTGTTTTTT. Amino acids: CASSITSRGELFF. V gene TRBV19 combines with J gene TRBJ2-2; D call uncertain. This CDR3 contains 13 residues. V lost 2 bases, J lost 8 bases, and 9 bases lay in between. CDR1 is LNHDA and CDR2 is SQIVND in the germline V gene (reference sequence).

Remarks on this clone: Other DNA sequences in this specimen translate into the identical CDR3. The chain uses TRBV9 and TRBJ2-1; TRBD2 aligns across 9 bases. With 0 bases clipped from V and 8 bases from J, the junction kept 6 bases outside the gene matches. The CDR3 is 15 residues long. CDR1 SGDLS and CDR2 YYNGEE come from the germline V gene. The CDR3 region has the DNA TGTGCCAGCAGCGTAGAGGGACTAGCTGGCGATGAGCAGTTCTTC. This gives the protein CASSVEGLAGDEQFF. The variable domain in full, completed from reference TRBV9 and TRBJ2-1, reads DSGVTQTPKHLITATGQRVTLRCSPRSGDLSVYWYQQSLDQGLQFLIQYYNGEERAKGNILERFSAQQFPDLHSELNLSSLELGDSALYFCASSVEGLAGDEQFFGPGTRLTVL.

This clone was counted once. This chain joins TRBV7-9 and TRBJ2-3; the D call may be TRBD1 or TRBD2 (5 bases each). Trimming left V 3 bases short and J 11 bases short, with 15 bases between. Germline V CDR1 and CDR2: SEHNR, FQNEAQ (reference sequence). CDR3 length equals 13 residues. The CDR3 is CASSFTGALEQYF. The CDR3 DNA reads TGTGCCAGCAGCTTCACCGGGGCCCTCGAGCAGTATTTT.

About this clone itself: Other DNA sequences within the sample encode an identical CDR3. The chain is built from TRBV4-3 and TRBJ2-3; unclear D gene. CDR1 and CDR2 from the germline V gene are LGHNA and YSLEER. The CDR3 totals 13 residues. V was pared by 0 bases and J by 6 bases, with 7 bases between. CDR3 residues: CASSQDVGDTQYF. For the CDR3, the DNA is TGCGCCAGCAGCCAAGATGTGGGGGATACGCAGTATTTT.

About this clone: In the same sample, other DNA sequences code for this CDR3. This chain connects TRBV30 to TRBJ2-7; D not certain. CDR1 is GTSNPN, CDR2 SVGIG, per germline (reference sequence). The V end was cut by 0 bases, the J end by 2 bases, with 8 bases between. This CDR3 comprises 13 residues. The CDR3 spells CAWSVLPTYEQYF. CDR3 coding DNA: TGTGCCTGGAGTGTACTTCCCACCTACGAGCAGTACTTC. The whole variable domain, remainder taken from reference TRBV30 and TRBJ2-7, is SQTIHQWPATLVQPVGSPLSLECTVEGTSNPNLYWYRQAAGRGLQLLFYSVGIGQISSEVPQNLSASRPQDRQFILSSKKLLLSDSGFYLCAWSVLPTYEQYFGPGTRLTVT.

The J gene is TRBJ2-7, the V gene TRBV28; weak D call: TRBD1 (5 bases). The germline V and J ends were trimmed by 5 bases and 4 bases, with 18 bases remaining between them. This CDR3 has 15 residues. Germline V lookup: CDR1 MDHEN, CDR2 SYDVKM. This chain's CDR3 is CASSVRVSSLYEQYF. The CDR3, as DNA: TGTGCCAGCAGTGTCAGGGTTTCCTCGTTATACGAGCAGTACTTC.

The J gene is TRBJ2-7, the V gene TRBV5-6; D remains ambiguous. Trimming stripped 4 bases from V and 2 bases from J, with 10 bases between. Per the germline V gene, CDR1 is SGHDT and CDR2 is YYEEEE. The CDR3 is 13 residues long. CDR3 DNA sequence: TGTGCCAGCAGCCCCGGCTATACCTACGAGCAGTACTTC. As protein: CASSPGYTYEQYF.

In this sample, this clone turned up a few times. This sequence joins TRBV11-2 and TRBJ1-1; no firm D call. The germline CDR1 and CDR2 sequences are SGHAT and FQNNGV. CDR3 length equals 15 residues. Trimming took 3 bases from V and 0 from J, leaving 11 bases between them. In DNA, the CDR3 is TGTGCCAGCAGCTTGACGGCATACATGAACACTGAAGCTTTCTTT. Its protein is CASSLTAYMNTEAFF.

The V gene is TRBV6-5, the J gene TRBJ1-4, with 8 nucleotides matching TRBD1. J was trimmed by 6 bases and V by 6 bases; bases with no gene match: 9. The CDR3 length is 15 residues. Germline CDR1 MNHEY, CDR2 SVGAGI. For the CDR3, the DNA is TGTGCCAGCAGCCAAGGACAGGGAGAGGATGAAAAACTGTTTTTT. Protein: CASSQGQGEDEKLFF.

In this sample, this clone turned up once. The CDR3 protein is CASSLVWGDTNTGELFF. The CDR3 DNA follows: TGTGCCAGCAGCTTAGTGTGGGGGGATACGAACACCGGGGAGCTGTTTTTT. The gene calls are TRBV11-2 and TRBJ2-2; D may be TRBD2 (6 bases). V dropped 1 base and J dropped 0 bases, with 12 bases sitting between them. The CDR3 extends over 17 amino acids. CDR1 is SGHAT, CDR2 FQNNGV, per germline.

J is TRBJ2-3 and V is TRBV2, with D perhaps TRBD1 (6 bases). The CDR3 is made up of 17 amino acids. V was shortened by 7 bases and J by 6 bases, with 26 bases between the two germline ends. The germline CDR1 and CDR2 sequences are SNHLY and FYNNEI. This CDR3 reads CASIPTPRGRGLDTQYF. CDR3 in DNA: TGTGCCAGCATCCCCACCCCCAGGGGTCGGGGATTGGATACGCAGTATTTT. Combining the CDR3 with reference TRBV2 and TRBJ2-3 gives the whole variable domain EPEVTQTPSHQVTQMGQEVILRCVPISNHLYFYWYRQILGQKVEFLVSFYNNEISEKSEIFDDQFSVERPDGSNFTLKIRSTKLEDSAMYFCASIPTPRGRGLDTQYFGPGTRLTVL.

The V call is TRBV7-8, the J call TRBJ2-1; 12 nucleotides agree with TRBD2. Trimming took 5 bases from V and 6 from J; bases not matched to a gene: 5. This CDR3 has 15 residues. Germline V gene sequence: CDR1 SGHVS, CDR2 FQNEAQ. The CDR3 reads CASSPPGLAGNEQFF. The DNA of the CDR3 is TGTGCCAGCAGCCCACCGGGACTAGCGGGCAATGAGCAGTTCTTC.